These 17 T cell receptor beta chains were all obtained from the same sample, sequenced in a study of human T cells and chemical hapten exposure (dated by TCRdb to about 2021). Library preparation was by RACE. Sequencing instrument: NextSeq 500. TCRdb reanalyzed the raw reads on its own, using fastp at Q25 for trimming and MiXCR for clone calling, and kept in-frame beta chains. Every entry covers one CDR3 protein and lists the most common genes and DNA from its rows. This sample has 50,000 to 75,000 distinct CDR3 sequences in its table, and 9.5% to 12% of those were observed once. Roughly 2.3% of the sample rests with the top ten. Read against the paper, the sample's time point label means: patch test 3, about 24 weeks after DPC sensitization. In the paper's terms, the treatment or condition label means: therapeutic diphenylcyclopropenone sensitization with weekly scalp DPC. Sequences were derived from whole blood, sampled in connection with sensitization to the hapten diphenylcyclopropenone (DPC). Every receptor here comes from a woman aged 30 to 39 with alopecia areata. Some clones in this sample may be carry-over from other donors' samples.

The V and J genes are TRBV29-1 and TRBJ1-1; TRBD1 is a possible D gene (6 bases). This CDR3 contains 13 residues. Germline assignment: CDR1 SQVTM and CDR2 ANQGSEA. CDR3 residues: CGAAETGGGEAFF. The CDR3 DNA reads as TGCGGCGCTGCGGAGACCGGGGGCGGTGAAGCTTTCTTT.

This clonotype was found many times. The V gene is TRBV6-2 or TRBV6-3, the J gene TRBJ2-1; a weak D match, TRBD2 (5 bases). The CDR3 has 16 residues. Germline CDR1 is MNHEY and CDR2 is SVGEGT. V dropped 7 bases and J dropped 0 bases, with 16 bases sitting between them. CDR3 sequence (DNA): TGTGCCAGCACCTCACTTCGGGGTAGCTCCTACAATGAGCAGTTCTTC. It translates to CASTSLRGSSYNEQFF.

The V call is TRBV7-7, the J call TRBJ2-2; D remains unclear. This CDR3 comprises 14 residues. The V gene lost 0 bases and the J gene lost 1 base, with 3 bases spanning the gap. Germline V gene lookup returns CDR1 SSHAT and CDR2 FNYEAQ (reference sequence). The CDR3 bases are TGTGCCAGCAGCTTAGCACGGAACACCGGGGAGCTGTTTTTT. Translation: CASSLARNTGELFF.

This clonotype came up a few times. The gene calls are TRBV3-1 and TRBJ1-2; D is undetermined. The CDR3 totals 12 residues. The ends were cut back, 1 base at V and 5 bases at J, with 5 bases in the middle. Per the germline V gene, CDR1 is LGHDT and CDR2 is YNNKEL (reference sequence). CDR3 in amino acids: CASSQGPYGYTF. CDR3 coding DNA: TGTGCCAGCAGCCAAGGCCCGTATGGCTACACCTTC.

The chain uses TRBV6-5 and TRBJ2-7; TRBD2 agrees at 7 bases. The V segment lost 6 bases and the J segment 0 bases; nucleotides outside the gene matches: 8. This CDR3 spans 15 amino acids. Germline V lookup: CDR1 MNHEY, CDR2 SVGAGI. The CDR3 is CASRLTSASSYEQYF. The CDR3 DNA sequence: TGTGCCAGCAGGTTAACTAGCGCGAGCTCCTACGAGCAGTACTTC.

In its sample, this clonotype was seen a few times. The gene calls are TRBV19 and TRBJ2-1, with 10 bases identical to TRBD1. The CDR3 totals 15 residues. Germline V gene data show CDR1 as LNHDA and CDR2 as SQIVND (reference sequence). With V trimmed by 3 bases and J by 7 bases, 6 bases remained unmatched. The CDR3, as DNA: TGTGCCAGTAGTATGACGGGACAGGGGTTTAATGAGCAGTTCTTC. Its translation is CASSMTGQGFNEQFF.

This clonotype was detected many times. The gene calls are TRBV5-4 and TRBJ1-2; 8 bases map to TRBD1. V lost 1 base, J lost 1 base, and 9 bases stayed unmatched. The CDR3 is made up of 17 amino acids. Germline V gene sequence: CDR1 SGHNT, CDR2 YYREEE (reference sequence). CDR3 residues: CASSLWQGAGYNYGYTF. Written as DNA, the CDR3 is TGTGCCAGCAGCTTGTGGCAGGGGGCGGGTTATAACTATGGCTACACCTTC.

In its sample, this clonotype was seen many times. The V and J genes are TRBV15 and TRBJ1-6; D uncertain. In germline, CDR1 is LNHNV, CDR2 YYDKDF (reference sequence). Trimming removed 1 base from V and 5 bases from J, with 9 bases in between. CDR3 length: 15 amino acids. In DNA form, the CDR3 reads TGTGCCACCAGCAGAGTTCAGATTAATAATTCACCCCTCCACTTT. This translates into CATSRVQINNSPLHF.

This clonotype was seen a few times. The J gene is TRBJ1-1, the V gene TRBV29-1; 8 bases are shared with TRBD1. Looked up from germline, CDR1 is SQVTM and CDR2 is ANQGSEA. The V gene end was trimmed by 3 bases and the J gene end by 3 bases; junction bases not matched to a gene: 0. The CDR3 runs to 12 residues. The CDR3 nucleotides read TGCAGCGTTGAGGACAGGGACACTGAAGCTTTCTTT. Protein: CSVEDRDTEAFF. Combining the CDR3 with reference TRBV29-1 and TRBJ1-1 gives the whole variable domain SAVISQKPSRDICQRGTSLTIQCQVDSQVTMMFWYRQQPGQSLTLIATANQGSEATYESGFVIDKFPISRPNLTFSTLTVSNMSPEDSSIYLCSVEDRDTEAFFGQGTRLTVV.

This clonotype was counted many times. The chain carries TRBV2 and TRBJ2-5, with D possibly being TRBD2 (5 bases). CDR3 length: 13 amino acids. In germline, CDR1 is SNHLY, CDR2 FYNNEI. The V end was cut by 8 bases, the J end by 4 bases, with 14 bases between. The CDR3 loop reads CASAGFSRETQYF. For the CDR3, the DNA is TGTGCCAGCGCGGGTTTCAGTCGAGAGACCCAGTACTTC.

This clonotype was seen ten or more times. This sequence joins TRBV7-6 and TRBJ1-1, with 9 nucleotides matching TRBD1. The CDR3 covers 15 residues. Trimming cost V 5 bases and J 5 bases; bases outside gene matches: 9. Germline V lookup: CDR1 SGHVS, CDR2 FNYEAQ. The CDR3 here is CASSAGQGVRTEAFF. For the CDR3, the DNA is TGTGCCAGCAGCGCGGGACAGGGCGTGAGGACTGAAGCTTTCTTT.

This clonotype was picked up a small number of times. V usage is TRBV11-2 and J usage is TRBJ2-3, with TRBD1 matching over 9 bases. The junction had 10 bases not matched to a gene; V was cut back by 4 bases and J by 11 bases. CDR1 is SGHAT, CDR2 FQNNGV, per germline. The CDR3 loop spans 14 amino acids. The CDR3 region is CASSSVRDRAQQYF. The CDR3, as DNA: TGTGCCAGCAGCTCCGTTCGGGACAGGGCTCAGCAGTATTTT.

This clonotype has only a few counts. The chain carries TRBV7-9 and TRBJ1-1; TRBD1 aligns across 8 bases. CDR1 is SEHNR and CDR2 is FQNEAQ in the germline V gene (reference sequence). J gave up 2 bases and V 0 bases, and 8 bases lay outside the gene matches. This CDR3 is 17 amino acids long. The CDR3 DNA reads as TGTGCCAGCAGCTTAGCGCCAGGACAGGGAGACAACACTGAAGCTTTCTTT. It codes for CASSLAPGQGDNTEAFF.

The chain is built from TRBV29-1 and TRBJ1-1; D might be TRBD1 (6 bases). V lost 6 bases to trimming and J lost 1 base, with 12 bases between them. In germline, CDR1 is SQVTM, CDR2 ANQGSEA. The CDR3 has 13 amino acids. The CDR3 here is CSVGLTGNTEAFF. The CDR3 DNA is TGCAGCGTCGGCTTGACAGGGAACACTGAAGCTTTCTTT.

There are many counts of this clonotype. The chain carries TRBV6-5 and TRBJ2-7, with 7 bases aligning to TRBD2. Germline values: CDR1 MNHEY, CDR2 SVGAGI. The CDR3 sequence is 13 residues long. V shed 6 bases and J 1 base; nucleotides not matched to a gene: 3. DNA of the CDR3: TGTGCCAGCAGGGGGGGGATTTCCTACGAGCAGTACTTC. Amino acids: CASRGGISYEQYF.

Ten or more counts support this clonotype. This sequence joins TRBV7-6 and TRBJ1-1; no clear D. The CDR3 covers 14 residues. Germline V CDR1 and CDR2: SGHVS, FNYEAQ. V dropped 6 bases and J dropped 0 bases, with 11 bases sitting between them. CDR3: CASSRRDLNTEAFF. CDR3 nucleotide sequence: TGTGCCAGCAGTCGGAGGGATTTGAACACTGAAGCTTTCTTT.

The gene calls are TRBV15 and TRBJ1-6; D gene uncertain. Looked up from germline, CDR1 is LNHNV and CDR2 is YYDKDF (reference sequence). The length of the CDR3 is 19 residues. The V gene lost 0 bases and the J gene lost 0 bases, with 15 bases spanning the gap. DNA of the CDR3: TGTGCCACCAGCAGAGATCTCCAGACCTTGGGCTCCTATAATTCACCCCTCCACTTT. Translating gives CATSRDLQTLGSYNSPLHF.